Here is one T cell receptor beta chain with its context. Its target is unknown. V was clipped by 4 bases and J by 8 bases; unmatched bases: 6. The CDR3 extends over 13 amino acids. Germline CDR1 and CDR2: MNHNS and SASEGT. CD8 memory was a combination of CD45RO+ cells and CCR7-negative CD45RA+ TemRA cells. The method was immunoSEQ multiplex PCR; TCRdb's version includes in-frame clones alone and lacks a portion of them. The sample shows under 350,000 clones, around 86% of them seen only once. This entry belongs to a study of shared clonotypes between healthy human individuals. General study findings and limits: What naive subsets generally showed was a larger estimated richness than memory subsets showed. Clonotype sharing among the donors was expected to vary with sequencing depth. It was the few donors that limited the genetic and exposure-history diversity represented.

This clonotype originated in a man between 18 and 35 years old in good health. The source material was memory CD8+ T cells sorted from blood. Subset reported: CD45RO+ cells pooled with CCR7-negative TemRA cells. The chain uses TRBV6-1 and TRBJ1-1, with 8 bases fitting TRBD1. CDR3 coding DNA: TGTGCCAGCAGTGCGACAGGGGCTTCCGAAGCTTTCTTT. Translating it yields CASSATGASEAFF.